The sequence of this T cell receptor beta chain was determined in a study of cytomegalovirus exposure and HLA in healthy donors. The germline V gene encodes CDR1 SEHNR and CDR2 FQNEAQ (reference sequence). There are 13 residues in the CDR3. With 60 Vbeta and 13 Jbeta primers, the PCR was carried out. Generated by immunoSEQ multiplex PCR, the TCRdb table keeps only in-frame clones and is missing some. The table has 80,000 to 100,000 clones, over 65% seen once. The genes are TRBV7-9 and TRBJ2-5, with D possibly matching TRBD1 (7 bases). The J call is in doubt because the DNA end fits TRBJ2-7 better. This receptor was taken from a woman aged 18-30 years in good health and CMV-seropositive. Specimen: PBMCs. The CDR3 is CASTSTGRHEQYF. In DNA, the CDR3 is TGTGCCAGCACCTCGACAGGGAGGCACGAGCAGTACTTC.